These 27 T cell receptor beta chains were sequenced from one sample in a study of blood T cell repertoires in COVID-19. This table comes from immunoSEQ multiplex PCR, and its TCRdb copy is limited to in-frame clones, with some not included. The data hold 330,000 or so clones, with about nine tenths observed a single time. Sample: PBMCs or T cells enriched from blood (not recorded which). The receptors were sampled from a woman aged 30 to 39 who had been exposed to COVID-19.

The rearrangement links TRBV5-1 to TRBJ2-5; D is unclear. Between the trimmed V and J ends, which lost 0 bases and 1 base, there was a span of 13 bases. The CDR3 totals 16 residues. Germline V gene data show CDR1 as SGHRS and CDR2 as YFSETQ. The CDR3 DNA is TGCGCCAGCAGCTTGGGAGGAAGGTCGGCCCAAGAGACCCAGTACTTC. Amino acid sequence: CASSLGGRSAQETQYF.

This clone was observed once. This chain links TRBV5-1 with TRBJ2-7, with a weak D call TRBD2 (6 bases). The length of the CDR3 is 14 residues. Per the germline V gene, CDR1 is SGHRS and CDR2 is YFSETQ. Trimming stripped 4 bases from V and 2 bases from J, with 13 bases between. The CDR3 DNA is TGCGCCAGCAGCCCGGTGGGACTCGCCTACGAGCAGTACTTC. This codes for CASSPVGLAYEQYF.

This clone has only a few counts. The V and J genes are TRBV19 and TRBJ1-4; TRBD1 matches at 7 bases. Trimming at V came to 10 bases and at J to 5 bases, leaving 10 bases not matched to a gene. This CDR3 spans 14 amino acids. Per germline, CDR1 LNHDA and CDR2 SQIVND (reference sequence). In DNA form, the CDR3 reads TGTGCCACTAATTCCGGGACAGAGAATGAAAAACTGTTTTTT. Protein: CATNSGTENEKLFF.

This sequence joins TRBV19 and TRBJ2-7, with D possibly being TRBD1 (7 bases). Germline V gene sequence: CDR1 LNHDA, CDR2 SQIVND (reference sequence). V lost 8 bases and J lost 5, with 28 bases in between. The CDR3 extends over 17 amino acids. CDR3 sequence (DNA): TGTGCCAGTTCCCATGAATGGGCCAACAGGGGACTCCACGAGCAGTACTTC. The encoded protein is CASSHEWANRGLHEQYF. Complete variable domain (other parts from reference TRBV19 and TRBJ2-7): DGGITQSPKYLFRKEGQNVTLSCEQNLNHDAMYWYRQDPGQGLRLIYYSQIVNDFQKGDIAEGYSVSREKKESFPLTVTSAQKNPTAFYLCASSHEWANRGLHEQYFGPGTRLTVT.

CDR3 nucleotides: TGTGCCAGCCCCCAGGGACTAGCGGGACGCCCGAACACCGGGGAGCTGTTTTTT. Amino acid sequence: CASPQGLAGRPNTGELFF. The V call is TRBV7-9, the J call TRBJ2-2, with 13 positions matching TRBD2. The CDR3 spans 18 residues. CDR1 SEHNR and CDR2 FQNEAQ come from the germline V gene (reference sequence). J was trimmed by 0 bases and V by 8 bases; bases with no gene match: 9.

This clone showed up just once. The chain recombines TRBV27 with TRBJ2-1; D is possibly TRBD2 (5 bases). V was pared by 4 bases and J by 0 bases, with 10 bases between. Germline V gene data show CDR1 as MNHEY and CDR2 as SMNVEV (reference sequence). The CDR3 loop spans 15 amino acids. The CDR3 DNA follows: TGTGCCAGCAGTTGGAGCGGAGCCTCCTACAATGAGCAGTTCTTC. Translating it yields CASSWSGASYNEQFF.

This clone occurred a few times. J is TRBJ1-2 and V is TRBV4-2; 7 nucleotides line up with TRBD1. CDR3 length: 15 amino acids. Trimming took 2 bases from V and 9 from J; bases not matched to a gene: 12. CDR1 and CDR2 from the germline V gene are LGHNA and YNFKEQ. Here the CDR3 reads CASSQPGQSSGSYTF. CDR3 bases: TGTGCCAGCAGCCAACCGGGACAGTCTTCAGGGAGCTACACCTTC.

This clone has just a few counts. The chain has TRBV5-1 and TRBJ1-1, with 8 bases that match TRBD1. The V and J ends lost 3 bases and 8 bases, in that order; junction bases with no gene match: 3. CDR1 is SGHRS, CDR2 YFSETQ, per germline. CDR3 size: 12 residues. The CDR3 here is CASSWRTGEAFF. The CDR3, as DNA: TGCGCCAGCAGCTGGAGGACAGGGGAAGCTTTCTTT.

This chain links TRBV27 with TRBJ1-4; D may be TRBD1 (6 bases). Trimming stripped 6 bases from V and 7 bases from J, with 15 bases between. The germline gives CDR1 MNHEY, CDR2 SMNVEV (reference sequence). This CDR3 is 14 amino acids long. CDR3 nucleotides: TGTGCCAGCAGCCTGGGGGGGGCTGTTGAAAAACTGTTTTTT. This gives the protein CASSLGGAVEKLFF.

This rearrangement joins TRBV10-3 to TRBJ2-7, with 7 bases fitting TRBD2. CDR1 is ENHRY, CDR2 SYGVKD, per germline. V was pared by 10 bases and J by 9 bases, with 12 bases of the junction left unmatched. This CDR3 is 12 amino acids long. In DNA, the CDR3 is TGTGCCACCCTGGGGGGGTCCGGTGGGCAGTACTTC. The encoded protein is CATLGGSGGQYF.

V is TRBV3-1 (or the pseudogene TRBV3-2) and J is TRBJ2-1; 11 positions agree with TRBD2. V lost 4 bases and J lost 3; bases outside the gene matches: 8. The V gene's germline CDR1 is LGHDT and CDR2 YNNKEL (reference sequence). The CDR3 loop spans 17 amino acids. CDR3 amino acids: CASSLLIGTSGYNEQFF. CDR3 nucleotide sequence: TGTGCCAGCAGCCTGCTGATTGGGACTAGCGGCTACAATGAGCAGTTCTTC.

The rearrangement links TRBV30 to TRBJ1-3; weak D call: TRBD1 (5 bases). CDR3 size: 15 residues. V dropped 2 bases and J dropped 2 bases, with 13 bases sitting between them. Germline loops: CDR1 GTSNPN, CDR2 SVGIG (reference sequence). The DNA for the CDR3 is TGTGCCTGGAGTTTATACAGGTTCCCTGGAAACACCATATATTTT. This gives the protein CAWSLYRFPGNTIYF.

The J gene is TRBJ1-5, the V gene TRBV7-8; D is possibly TRBD1 (5 bases). Trimming removed 1 base from V and 0 bases from J, with 13 bases in between. Germline V gene lookup returns CDR1 SGHVS and CDR2 FQNEAQ. The CDR3 spans 17 residues. CDR3 nucleotide sequence: TGTGCCAGCAGCTTAGGGACACCGGACTATAGCAATCAGCCCCAGCATTTT. As protein: CASSLGTPDYSNQPQHF.

The chain joins TRBV19 to TRBJ1-1; D is possibly TRBD1 (5 bases). CDR1 LNHDA and CDR2 SQIVND come from the germline V gene (reference sequence). The CDR3 length is 14 residues. V was cut by 8 bases and J by 4 bases, with 17 bases left in between. The CDR3 is CASSARRGITEAFF. The CDR3, as DNA: TGTGCCAGTTCTGCCAGGAGGGGCATCACTGAAGCTTTCTTT.

The CDR3 DNA reads as TGTGCCTGGAGTCGCGGGCAGACGTACTCTGGGGCCAACGTCCTGACTTTC. Its protein product is CAWSRGQTYSGANVLTF. The chain carries TRBV30 and TRBJ2-6; D is possibly TRBD2 (5 bases). The CDR3 sequence is 17 residues long. The V gene's germline CDR1 is GTSNPN and CDR2 SVGIG (reference sequence). V lost 2 bases to trimming and J lost 0 bases, with 14 bases between them.

This clone was seen more than once but under ten times. CDR3 in amino acids: CASSHRGIGYGYTF. CDR3 nucleotide sequence: TGTGCCAGCTCTCACAGGGGGATAGGCTATGGCTACACCTTC. The genes are TRBV6-5 and TRBJ1-2; 8 bases align to TRBD1. Unmatched junction bases numbered 9, after V lost 8 bases and J lost 4 bases. From germline, CDR1 is MNHEY and CDR2 SVGAGI. This CDR3 spans 14 amino acids.

The rearrangement joins TRBV7-2 to TRBJ2-1; perhaps TRBD2 as D (5 bases). V was cut by 1 base and J by 10 bases, with 8 bases left in between. The CDR3 extends over 12 amino acids. Germline lookup yields CDR1 SGHTA and CDR2 FQGNSA. This chain's CDR3 is CASSLVAGEQFF. The CDR3 coding sequence is TGTGCCAGCAGCTTAGTTGCGGGCGAGCAGTTCTTC.

This rearrangement joins TRBV5-1 to TRBJ1-1, with 7 bases that match TRBD1. Germline trimming cut 4 bases from V and 4 bases from J; bases unmatched to any gene: 4. CDR3 length: 13 residues. Germline CDR1 is SGHRS and CDR2 is YFSETQ. CDR3 in DNA: TGCGCCAGCAGCAGATCAGGGGGCACTGAAGCTTTCTTT. It translates to CASSRSGGTEAFF.

This chain joins TRBV29-1 and TRBJ1-1, with D unclear. The germline V and J ends were trimmed by 6 bases and 7 bases, with 15 bases remaining between them. Germline CDR1 is SQVTM and CDR2 is ANQGSEA. The CDR3 spans 12 residues. The CDR3 coding sequence is TGCAGCGTCCCCGTAGGAAGCGGTGAAGCTTTCTTT. The encoded protein is CSVPVGSGEAFF.

The count of this clone is one. The V gene is TRBV5-1, the J gene TRBJ1-2, with 8 bases that match TRBD1. Germline CDR1 SGHRS, CDR2 YFSETQ. This CDR3 comprises 13 residues. J was trimmed by 6 bases and V by 2 bases; bases with no gene match: 3. In DNA form, the CDR3 reads TGCGCCAGCAGCTTTGCAGGGGGCGATGGCTACACCTTC. Translating gives CASSFAGGDGYTF.

CDR3 nucleotide sequence: TGTGCCAGCAGTTTGGGCGGGATCAACGAGCAGTACTTC. Translated: CASSLGGINEQYF. The gene calls are TRBV12-3 or TRBV12-4 and TRBJ2-7, with D perhaps TRBD2 (6 bases). Between the trimmed V and J ends, which lost 3 bases and 5 bases, there was a span of 11 bases. The CDR3 has 13 amino acids.

The V gene is TRBV29-1, the J gene TRBJ2-7, with 16 bases that match TRBD2. V shed 5 bases and J 0 bases; nucleotides not matched to a gene: 7. The CDR3 loop spans 17 amino acids. Germline CDR1 reads SQVTM; CDR2 reads ANQGSEA. The CDR3: CSVSGLAGGRTSYEQYF. In nucleotides, the CDR3 is TGCAGCGTTTCGGGACTAGCGGGAGGGAGGACCTCCTACGAGCAGTACTTC.

The rearrangement joins TRBV5-4 to TRBJ2-5; perhaps TRBD2 as D (5 bases). Germline V gene sequence: CDR1 SGHNT, CDR2 YYREEE (reference sequence). CDR3 length equals 17 residues. V shed 0 bases and J shed 4 bases, with 19 bases lying between them. CDR3 sequence: CASSLDGGSLAGETQYF. The CDR3 coding sequence is TGTGCCAGCAGCTTGGACGGTGGTAGCCTCGCGGGAGAGACCCAGTACTTC.

This clone was detected a few times. The chain combines TRBV7-3 with TRBJ2-3, with D tentatively TRBD1 (6 bases). The CDR3 is 15 amino acids. V was trimmed by 5 bases and J by 0 bases, leaving 12 bases between them. The germline CDR1 and CDR2 sequences are SGHTA and FQGTGA. The DNA for the CDR3 is TGTGCCAGCAGCACACAACAGGGAAGCACAGATACGCAGTATTTT. This encodes CASSTQQGSTDTQYF. Using reference TRBV7-3 and TRBJ2-3 for the parts outside the CDR3, the full variable domain is GAGVSQTPSNKVTEKGKYVELRCDPISGHTALYWYRQSLGQGPEFLIYFQGTGAADDSGLPNDRFFAVRPEGSVSTLKIQRTERGDSAVYLCASSTQQGSTDTQYFGPGTRLTVL.

For the CDR3, the DNA is TGTGCCAGTAGTATCGAGACAGGGACAATATACAATGAGCAGTTCTTC. Protein: CASSIETGTIYNEQFF. The chain employs TRBV19 and TRBJ2-1, with 7 bases that match TRBD1. The V segment lost 3 bases and the J segment 4 bases; nucleotides outside the gene matches: 9. The CDR3 loop spans 16 amino acids. Per germline, CDR1 LNHDA and CDR2 SQIVND (reference sequence).

This clone was seen more than once but under ten times. The chain joins TRBV30 to TRBJ2-5; 15 bases agree with TRBD2. The CDR3 length is 15 residues. The junction had 2 bases not matched to a gene; V was cut back by 2 bases and J by 4 bases. Germline values: CDR1 GTSNPN, CDR2 SVGIG (reference sequence). The CDR3 DNA is TGTGCCTGGAGTTGGGGACTAGCGGGAGGAGAGACCCAGTACTTC. Encoded protein: CAWSWGLAGGETQYF.

The rearrangement links TRBV7-9 to TRBJ1-2, with 11 bases that match TRBD1. This CDR3 has 15 residues. CDR1 is SEHNR and CDR2 is FQNEAQ in the germline V gene (reference sequence). With V trimmed by 5 bases and J by 2 bases, 4 bases remained unmatched. The CDR3, as DNA: TGTGCCAGCAGCGCAGGGACAGGGGGAAACTATGGCTACACCTTC. Translation: CASSAGTGGNYGYTF.